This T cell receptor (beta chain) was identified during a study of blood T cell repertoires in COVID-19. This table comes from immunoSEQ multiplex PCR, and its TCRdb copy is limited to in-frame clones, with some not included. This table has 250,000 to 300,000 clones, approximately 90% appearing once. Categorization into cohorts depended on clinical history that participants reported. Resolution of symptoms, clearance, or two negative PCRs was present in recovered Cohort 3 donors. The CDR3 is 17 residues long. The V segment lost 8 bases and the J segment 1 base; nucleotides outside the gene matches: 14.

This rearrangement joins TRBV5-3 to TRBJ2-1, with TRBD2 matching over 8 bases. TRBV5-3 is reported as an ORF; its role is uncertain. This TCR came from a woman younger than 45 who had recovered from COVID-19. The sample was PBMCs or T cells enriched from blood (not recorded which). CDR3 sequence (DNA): TGTGCCAGCACCGTCAAGGGGCGGGAGGAGTCCTACAATGAGCAGTTCTTC. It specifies CASTVKGREESYNEQFF.